The 32 T cell receptor beta chains below come from one sample, sequenced in a study of early T cells in non-severe SARS-CoV-2 infection. One entry per CDR3 protein results from TCRdb running MiXCR on the 5' RACE reads. In the table there are about 55,000 distinct CDR3 sequences, 9.5% to 15% of which are singletons. The sequenced sample consisted of whole blood. Source of these receptors: an adult who was a healthcare worker with PCR-confirmed SARS-CoV-2 infection or an uninfected control (not recorded which).

The chain's CDR3 is CAWTPAGGPTDTQYF. The DNA for the CDR3 is TGTGCCTGGACCCCAGCGGGGGGGCCCACAGATACGCAGTATTTT. The V call is TRBV30, the J call TRBJ2-3, with 10 bases fitting TRBD2. Germline V gene data show CDR1 as GTSNPN and CDR2 as SVGIG (reference sequence). The CDR3 loop spans 15 amino acids. V dropped 4 bases and J dropped 2; count of bases not matched to a gene: 6.

This clonotype came up many times. The gene calls are TRBV11-3 and TRBJ1-1, with a weak D call TRBD1 (5 bases). The V end lost 5 bases, the J end lost 1 base, and 20 bases lay between the germline ends. The germline CDR1 and CDR2 sequences are SGHNT and YENEEA. The CDR3 consists of 17 residues. CDR3 sequence: CASSPGTHGEKNTEAFF. The DNA of the CDR3 is TGTGCCAGCAGCCCGGGGACGCATGGTGAAAAGAACACTGAAGCTTTCTTT. Drawing the rest from reference TRBV11-3 and TRBJ1-1, the complete variable domain is EAGVVQSPRYKIIEKKQPVAFWCNPISGHNTLYWYLQNLGQGPELLIRYENEEAVDDSQLPKDRFSAERLKGVDSTLKIQPAELGDSAVYLCASSPGTHGEKNTEAFFGQGTRLTVV.

This clonotype was recorded a few times. Here the CDR3 reads CASSLKASGVSFVRNEQFF. CDR3 in DNA: TGTGCCAGCAGTTTAAAGGCTAGCGGGGTTTCGTTTGTGAGGAATGAGCAGTTCTTC. V is TRBV27 and J is TRBJ2-1; 9 bases are a match to TRBD2. J gave up 7 bases and V 2 bases, and 18 bases lay outside the gene matches. CDR3 length: 19 amino acids. Germline V gene lookup returns CDR1 MNHEY and CDR2 SMNVEV (reference sequence).

This clonotype was counted at least ten times. The germline gene is not matched at one end of the junction; a read error may be the cause. The rearrangement links TRBV7-7 to TRBJ1-3; D is possibly TRBD1 (5 bases). The length of the CDR3 is 15 residues. The germline V gene encodes CDR1 SSHAT and CDR2 FNYEAQ (reference sequence). This chain's CDR3 is CASSPIRQKGNTIYF. Written as DNA, the CDR3 is TGTGCTAGCAGCCCCATTAGACAGAAGGGAAACACCATATATTTT.

This clonotype was seen a few times. This CDR3 reads CAARPGLADTYEQYF. The CDR3 DNA follows: TGTGCCGCCCGTCCCGGACTAGCGGACACCTACGAGCAGTACTTC. V usage is TRBV2 and J usage is TRBJ2-7; 10 bases are a match to TRBD2. This CDR3 has 15 amino acids. Germline CDR1 and CDR2: SNHLY and FYNNEI. Unmatched junction bases numbered 12, after V lost 11 bases and J lost 2 bases.

As DNA, the CDR3 is TGCAGTGCTATCTTTAACACTGAAGCTTTCTTT. Translation gives CSAIFNTEAFF. The chain links TRBV20-1 to TRBJ1-1; unclear D gene. V was trimmed by 4 bases and J by 2 bases, leaving 5 bases between them. CDR1 is DFQATT and CDR2 is SNEGSKA in the germline V gene (reference sequence). CDR3 size: 11 residues.

This clonotype was counted ten times or more. The V gene is TRBV20-1, the J gene TRBJ2-4; possibly TRBD2 for D (5 bases). Trimming removed 7 bases at V and 2 bases at J, with 9 bases between. CDR3 size: 12 residues. Per the germline V gene, CDR1 is DFQATT and CDR2 is SNEGSKA (reference sequence). In nucleotides, the CDR3 is TGCAGTGGTGAGGGATCCAAAAACATTCAGTACTTC. Translated, it gives CSGEGSKNIQYF.

This clonotype was seen many times. V and J are TRBV28 and TRBJ1-2; 8 positions agree with TRBD1. There are 16 residues in the CDR3. In germline, CDR1 is MDHEN, CDR2 SYDVKM. Trimming took 6 bases from V and 5 from J; bases not matched to a gene: 14. CDR3: CASSPTDRVRPYGYTF. CDR3 bases: TGTGCCAGCAGCCCTACGGACAGGGTCCGCCCTTATGGCTACACCTTC.

A few counts support this clonotype. This chain connects TRBV7-6 to TRBJ2-1; D tentatively reads TRBD1 or TRBD2 (5 bases each). V was clipped by 5 bases and J by 6 bases, with 17 bases between them. Per germline, CDR1 SGHVS and CDR2 FNYEAQ. This CDR3 spans 15 amino acids. CDR3 bases: TGTGCCAGCAGCCCCCGGGGCTCACTTCTCAATGAGCAGTTCTTC. It is translated as CASSPRGSLLNEQFF.

With respect to this clonotype: This may arise from a read error, as a much more abundant clone is one base away. No DNA is shown, since the ends of the CDR3 on it are uncertain; the CDR3 is the one TCRdb lists. V usage is TRBV3-1 and J usage is TRBJ2-7; TRBD2 was called by the table and not checked on the DNA. The CDR3 has 15 amino acids, counting both end residues. Germline values: CDR1 LGHDT, CDR2 YNNKEL (reference sequence). The CDR3 is CASSQVGLGSYEEYF.

This clonotype was found many times. V and J are TRBV7-8 and TRBJ2-1; TRBD1 matches at 8 bases. The CDR3 sequence is 14 residues long. The germline V gene encodes CDR1 SGHVS and CDR2 FQNEAQ. With V trimmed by 5 bases and J by 8 bases, 8 bases remained unmatched. The CDR3 sequence: CASSPGQDGHEQFF. CDR3 DNA sequence: TGTGCCAGCAGCCCGGGACAGGACGGTCATGAGCAGTTCTTC.

This clonotype was observed a few times. The chain carries TRBV5-4 and TRBJ2-7; 9 bases are a match to TRBD1. From germline, CDR1 is SGHNT and CDR2 YYREEE (reference sequence). This CDR3 region has 14 residues. J gave up 2 bases and V 3 bases, and 3 bases lay outside the gene matches. The CDR3 DNA sequence: TGTGCCAGCAGCTCCGGGACAGGGCCCTACGAGCAGTACTTC. Its translation is CASSSGTGPYEQYF.

This clonotype has just a few counts. The CDR3 nucleotides read TGCAGTGCTATCACGGGGGCGGCGGACACTGAAGCTTTCTTT. As protein: CSAITGAADTEAFF. J is TRBJ1-1 and V is TRBV20-1; D is possibly TRBD1 (6 bases). Germline CDR1 reads DFQATT; CDR2 reads SNEGSKA (reference sequence). The germline V and J ends were trimmed by 4 bases and 3 bases, with 15 bases remaining between them. The CDR3 sequence is 14 residues long.

The CDR3, as DNA: TGCAGTGCTAGAGATATGGGCGGGATCACCACAGATACGCAGTATTTT. Translation: CSARDMGGITTDTQYF. The chain recombines TRBV20-1 with TRBJ2-3; maybe TRBD2 (6 bases). Deletions cut 0 bases from V and 2 bases from J, with 15 bases between. The CDR3 has 16 residues. From germline, CDR1 is DFQATT and CDR2 SNEGSKA (reference sequence).

This clonotype was picked up a small number of times. The chain joins TRBV5-3 to TRBJ2-7; D is unclear. TRBV5-3 is identified as an open reading frame with a role that is uncertain. V shed 5 bases and J shed 2 bases, with 2 bases lying between them. This CDR3 contains 10 residues. The DNA of the CDR3 is TGTGCCAGAAGGGCCTACGAGCAGTACTTC. Its translation is CARRAYEQYF.

The J gene is TRBJ1-1, the V gene TRBV27, with D possibly being TRBD1 (5 bases). Germline-derived CDR1 and CDR2 are MNHEY and SMNVEV (reference sequence). With 5 bases removed from V and 0 bases from J, the gap between germline ends came to 16 bases. CDR3 length equals 16 residues. The CDR3, as DNA: TGTGCCAGCAGTCACCGAGACGGAGGGGTGAACACTGAAGCTTTCTTT. It translates to CASSHRDGGVNTEAFF.

This clonotype has more than one count but fewer than ten. As DNA, the CDR3 is TGTGCCAGCAGCCGCGGCCTGCTAGCGGGGAACACCGGGGAGCTGTTTTTT. Amino acid sequence: CASSRGLLAGNTGELFF. The V call is TRBV11-2, the J call TRBJ2-2; 8 nucleotides agree with TRBD2. The V gene end was trimmed by 5 bases and the J gene end by 1 base; junction bases not matched to a gene: 9. The CDR3 contains 17 residues. From germline, CDR1 is SGHAT and CDR2 FQNNGV.

Ten or more counts support this clonotype. The rearrangement uses TRBV7-9 and TRBJ1-5; D not resolved. The CDR3 is 12 amino acids. V lost 4 bases, J lost 6 bases, and 7 bases lay in between. Germline loops: CDR1 SEHNR, CDR2 FQNEAQ (reference sequence). The CDR3 is CASSSDSQPQHF. The CDR3 region has the DNA TGTGCCAGCAGCTCGGATAGTCAGCCCCAGCATTTT.

A single count supports this clonotype. A read error may explain this, as a much larger clone is one base away. The V and J genes are TRBV7-9 and TRBJ2-7, with TRBD2 matching over 11 bases. J lost 8 bases, V lost 2 bases, and 8 bases had no gene match. Germline lookup yields CDR1 SEHNR and CDR2 FQNEAQ (reference sequence). The CDR3 is 15 residues long. CDR3 bases: TGTGCCAGCAGCTTATCCTCGGGACTAGCGGTTAAGCAGTACTTC. It codes for CASSLSSGLAVKQYF.

The sample holds a few counts of this clonotype. This sequence joins TRBV3-1 and TRBJ2-7; the D is unclear. The germline gives CDR1 LGHDT, CDR2 YNNKEL (reference sequence). CDR3 length: 13 amino acids. V lost 0 bases to trimming and J lost 2 bases, with 5 bases between them. CDR3 nucleotide sequence: TGTGCCAGCAGCCAAGAAGGGCCCTACGAGCAGTACTTC. This sequence encodes CASSQEGPYEQYF.

DNA of the CDR3: TGTGCCAGCAGCCAAAGGGGCGCAAGCTATAATTCACCCCTCCACTTT. Translating gives CASSQRGASYNSPLHF. The chain couples TRBV14 to TRBJ1-6; possibly TRBD1 for D (5 bases). Germline CDR1 SGHDN, CDR2 FVKESK. This CDR3 has 16 amino acids. V was shortened by 2 bases and J by 3 bases, with 11 bases between the two germline ends.

The V gene is TRBV11-2, the J gene TRBJ1-1; D gene uncertain. Germline CDR1 reads SGHAT; CDR2 reads FQNNGV. V lost 5 bases and J 4 bases, leaving 11 bases between the germline ends. CDR3 length equals 13 residues. CDR3 DNA: TGTGCCAGCAGCAAAACGATGGGCACTGAAGCTTTCTTT. This sequence encodes CASSKTMGTEAFF.

This clonotype was counted ten times or more. V and J are TRBV20-1 and TRBJ1-5; weak D call: TRBD1 (5 bases). This CDR3 comprises 14 residues. Germline values: CDR1 DFQATT, CDR2 SNEGSKA (reference sequence). V was trimmed by 2 bases and J by 0 bases, leaving 8 bases between them. CDR3 residues: CSARWGNSNQPQHF. The DNA of the CDR3 is TGCAGTGCTAGATGGGGGAATAGCAATCAGCCCCAGCATTTT.

The rearrangement uses TRBV20-1 and TRBJ2-3; the D gene is possibly TRBD2 (5 bases). V lost 4 bases, J lost 6 bases, and 11 bases lay in between. Germline V gene lookup returns CDR1 DFQATT and CDR2 SNEGSKA (reference sequence). The length of the CDR3 is 12 residues. The CDR3 nucleotides are TGCAGTGCTACGCTCGGGGTTGATACGCAGTATTTT. Translating it yields CSATLGVDTQYF.

This clonotype was seen a few times. J is TRBJ2-1 and V is TRBV29-1, with D possibly matching TRBD2 (6 bases). The CDR3 loop spans 14 amino acids. The ends were cut back, 5 bases at V and 0 bases at J, with 11 bases in the middle. Per germline, CDR1 SQVTM and CDR2 ANQGSEA. CDR3 coding DNA: TGCAGCGTTATTGACGGGAGCTCCTACAATGAGCAGTTCTTC. Translating it yields CSVIDGSSYNEQFF.

This clonotype has ten or more counts. The rearrangement joins TRBV7-8 to TRBJ2-2, with TRBD2 identical over 7 bases. Germline CDR1 is SGHVS and CDR2 is FQNEAQ. The CDR3 length is 17 residues. V shed 1 base, J shed 8 bases, and the junction held 13 bases outside the gene matches. In DNA form, the CDR3 reads TGTGCCAGCAGCTTAGTTGGACTAGTTGGGCCTAAAGGGGAGCTGTTTTTT. The encoded protein is CASSLVGLVGPKGELFF. Based on the CDR3 plus reference TRBV7-8 and TRBJ2-2, the full variable domain is GAGVSQSPRYKVAKRGQDVALRCDPISGHVSLFWYQQALGQGPEFLTYFQNEAQLDKSGLPSDRFFAERPEGSVSTLKIQRTQQEDSAVYLCASSLVGLVGPKGELFFGEGSRLTVL.

The gene calls are TRBV30 and TRBJ1-2, with TRBD1 matching over 12 bases. The ends lost 3 bases at V and 5 bases at J; junction bases unmatched: 4. The CDR3 covers 14 residues. Germline values: CDR1 GTSNPN, CDR2 SVGIG (reference sequence). CDR3 protein: CAWSRDRGQYGYTF. CDR3 DNA: TGTGCCTGGAGCAGGGACAGGGGGCAATATGGCTACACCTTC.

The V and J genes are TRBV2 and TRBJ1-1; 11 bases are shared with TRBD1. CDR1 is SNHLY and CDR2 is FYNNEI in the germline V gene. V lost 7 bases and J lost 4; bases outside the gene matches: 2. This CDR3 spans 13 amino acids. Written as DNA, the CDR3 is TGTGCCAGCACCGGACAGGGGGCCACTGAAGCTTTCTTT. It encodes CASTGQGATEAFF.

This clonotype was recorded many times. The V gene is TRBV27, the J gene TRBJ2-7, with 8 bases identical to TRBD2. Losses at the gene ends were 6 bases for V and 1 base for J; bases not matched to a gene: 5. CDR1 is MNHEY, CDR2 SMNVEV, per germline (reference sequence). The CDR3 length is 14 residues. In nucleotides, the CDR3 is TGTGCCAGCAGGCGGGGGGCCTGGTCCTACGAGCAGTACTTC. The encoded protein is CASRRGAWSYEQYF.

This clonotype was detected a few times. The chain recombines TRBV29-1 with TRBJ2-5; 9 bases align to TRBD1. Per the germline V gene, CDR1 is SQVTM and CDR2 is ANQGSEA. The V gene end was trimmed by 5 bases and the J gene end by 2 bases; junction bases not matched to a gene: 6. The CDR3 is made up of 14 amino acids. The CDR3 bases are TGCAGCGTTCCTGGGACAGGGAGACAAGAGACCCAGTACTTC. This codes for CSVPGTGRQETQYF.

In this sample, this clonotype turned up many times. The chain joins TRBV30 to TRBJ1-2; D may be TRBD1 (5 bases). V lost 5 bases and J lost 3, with 19 bases in between. Germline V lookup: CDR1 GTSNPN, CDR2 SVGIG (reference sequence). CDR3 length: 15 residues. In nucleotides, the CDR3 is TGTGCCTGGTTACAGACAGAGAGTTTTGACTATGGCTACACCTTC. Protein sequence: CAWLQTESFDYGYTF. The variable domain in full, completed from reference TRBV30 and TRBJ1-2, reads SQTIHQWPATLVQPVGSPLSLECTVEGTSNPNLYWYRQAAGRGLQLLFYSVGIGQISSEVPQNLSASRPQDRQFILSSKKLLLSDSGFYLCAWLQTESFDYGYTFGSGTRLTVV.

The chain combines TRBV2 with TRBJ1-5, with D possibly TRBD1 on 5 matching bases. This CDR3 spans 12 amino acids. Trimming stripped 7 bases from V and 3 bases from J, with 7 bases between. Germline CDR1 is SNHLY and CDR2 is FYNNEI. This chain's CDR3 is CASMGDNQPQHF. CDR3 in DNA: TGTGCCAGCATGGGGGACAATCAGCCCCAGCATTTT.